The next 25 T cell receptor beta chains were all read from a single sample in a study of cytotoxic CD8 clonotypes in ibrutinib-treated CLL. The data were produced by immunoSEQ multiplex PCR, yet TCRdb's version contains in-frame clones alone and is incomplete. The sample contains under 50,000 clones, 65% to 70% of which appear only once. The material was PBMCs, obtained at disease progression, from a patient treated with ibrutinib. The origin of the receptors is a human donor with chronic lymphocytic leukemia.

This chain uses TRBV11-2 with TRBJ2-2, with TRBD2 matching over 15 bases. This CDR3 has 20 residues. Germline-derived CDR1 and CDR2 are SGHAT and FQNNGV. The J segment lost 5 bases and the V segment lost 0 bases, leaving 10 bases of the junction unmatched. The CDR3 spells CASSLDHFGTSGRSTGELFF. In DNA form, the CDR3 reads TGTGCCAGCAGCTTAGATCATTTCGGGACTAGCGGGAGGAGTACCGGGGAGCTGTTTTTT.

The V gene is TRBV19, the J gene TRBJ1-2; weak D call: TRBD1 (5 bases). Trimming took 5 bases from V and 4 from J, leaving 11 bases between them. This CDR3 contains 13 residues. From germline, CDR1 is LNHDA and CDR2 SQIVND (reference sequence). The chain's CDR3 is CASSPRGAYGYTF. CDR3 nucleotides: TGTGCCAGTAGTCCGAGGGGAGCCTATGGCTACACCTTC.

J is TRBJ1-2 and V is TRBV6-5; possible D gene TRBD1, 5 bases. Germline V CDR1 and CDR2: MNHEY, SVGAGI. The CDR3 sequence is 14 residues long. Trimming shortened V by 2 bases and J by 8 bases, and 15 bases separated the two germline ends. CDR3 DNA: TGTGCCAGCAGTTACCAAAAAGGGGCCATAGGCTACACCTTC. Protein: CASSYQKGAIGYTF.

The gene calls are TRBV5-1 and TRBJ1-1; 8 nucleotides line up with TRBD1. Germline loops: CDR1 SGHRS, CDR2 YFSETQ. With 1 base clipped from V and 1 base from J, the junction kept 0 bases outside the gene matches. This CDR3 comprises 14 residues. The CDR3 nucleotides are TGCGCCAGCAGCTTGCAGGGGGCGAACACTGAAGCTTTCTTT. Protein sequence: CASSLQGANTEAFF.

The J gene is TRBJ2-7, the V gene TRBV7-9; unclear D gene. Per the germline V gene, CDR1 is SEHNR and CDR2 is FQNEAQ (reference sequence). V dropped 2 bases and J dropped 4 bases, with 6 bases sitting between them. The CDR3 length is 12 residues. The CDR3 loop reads CASSLQGYEQYF. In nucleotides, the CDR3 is TGTGCCAGCAGCTTACAAGGTTACGAGCAGTACTTC.

CDR3 amino acids: CASVRRENTGELFF. CDR3 nucleotides: TGTGCCAGCGTGCGAAGGGAGAACACCGGGGAGCTGTTTTTT. This chain connects TRBV2 to TRBJ2-2; D unclear. Germline-derived CDR1 and CDR2 are SNHLY and FYNNEI. This CDR3 region has 14 residues. V was cut by 8 bases and J by 1 base, with 11 bases left in between.

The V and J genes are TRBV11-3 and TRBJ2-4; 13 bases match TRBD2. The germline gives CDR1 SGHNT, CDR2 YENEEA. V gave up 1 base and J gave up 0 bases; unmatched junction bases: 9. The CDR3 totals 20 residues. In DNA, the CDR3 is TGTGCCAGCAGCTTAGCCCTGACTAGCGGGGGGACCCTAGCCAAAAACATTCAGTACTTC. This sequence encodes CASSLALTSGGTLAKNIQYF.

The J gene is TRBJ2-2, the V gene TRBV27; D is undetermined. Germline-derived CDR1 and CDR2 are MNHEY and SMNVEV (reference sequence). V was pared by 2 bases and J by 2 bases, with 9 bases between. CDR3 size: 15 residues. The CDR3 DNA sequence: TGTGCCAGCAGTTTAGGGCTTCACAACACCGGGGAGCTGTTTTTT. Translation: CASSLGLHNTGELFF.

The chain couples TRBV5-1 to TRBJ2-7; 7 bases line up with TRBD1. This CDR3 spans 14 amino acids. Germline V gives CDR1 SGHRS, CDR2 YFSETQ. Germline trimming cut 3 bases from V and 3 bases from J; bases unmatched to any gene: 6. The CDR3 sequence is CASSSWDSRYEQYF. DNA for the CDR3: TGCGCCAGCAGCTCCTGGGACAGCCGCTACGAGCAGTACTTC.

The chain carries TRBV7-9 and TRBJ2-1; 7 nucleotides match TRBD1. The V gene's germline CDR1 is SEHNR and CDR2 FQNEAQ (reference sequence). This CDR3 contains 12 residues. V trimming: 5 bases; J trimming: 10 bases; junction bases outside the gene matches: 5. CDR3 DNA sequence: TGTGCCAGCAGCCCCTGGGACAGCGAGCAGTTCTTC. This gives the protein CASSPWDSEQFF.

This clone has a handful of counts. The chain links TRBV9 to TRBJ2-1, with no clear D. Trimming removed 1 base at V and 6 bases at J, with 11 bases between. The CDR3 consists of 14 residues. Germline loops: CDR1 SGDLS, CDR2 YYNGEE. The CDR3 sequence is CASSVSGRSNEQFF. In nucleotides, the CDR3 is TGTGCCAGCAGCGTATCCGGGCGGAGCAATGAGCAGTTCTTC.

CDR3 DNA sequence: TGCAGTGCTAGTGAAACGAGGGATGCTTTCTTT. This sequence encodes CSASETRDAFF. This chain links TRBV20-1 with TRBJ1-1; D ambiguous. The CDR3 length is 11 residues. V lost 3 bases to trimming and J lost 11 bases, with 13 bases between them. Germline V gene sequence: CDR1 DFQATT, CDR2 SNEGSKA (reference sequence).

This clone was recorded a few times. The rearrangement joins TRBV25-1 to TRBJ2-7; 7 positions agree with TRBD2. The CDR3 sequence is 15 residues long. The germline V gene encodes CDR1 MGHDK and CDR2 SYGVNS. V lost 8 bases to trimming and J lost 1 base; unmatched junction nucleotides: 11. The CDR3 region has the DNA TGTGCCAGCCGACCTCGGGACTACCTTTCCTACGAGCAGTACTTC. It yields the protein CASRPRDYLSYEQYF.

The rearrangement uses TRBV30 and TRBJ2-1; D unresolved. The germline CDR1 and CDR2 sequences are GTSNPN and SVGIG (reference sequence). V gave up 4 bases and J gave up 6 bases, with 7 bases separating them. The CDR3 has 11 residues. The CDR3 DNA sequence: TGTGCCTGGATGTATTTCAATGAGCAGTTCTTC. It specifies CAWMYFNEQFF.

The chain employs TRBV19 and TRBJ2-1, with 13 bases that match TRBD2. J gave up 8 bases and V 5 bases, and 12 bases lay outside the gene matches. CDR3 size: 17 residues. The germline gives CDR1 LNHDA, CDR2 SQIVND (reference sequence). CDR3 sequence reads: CASSETRTSGSLDEQFF. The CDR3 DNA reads TGTGCCAGTAGTGAAACGAGGACTAGCGGGAGTCTCGATGAGCAGTTCTTC. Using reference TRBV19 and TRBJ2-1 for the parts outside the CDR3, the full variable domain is DGGITQSPKYLFRKEGQNVTLSCEQNLNHDAMYWYRQDPGQGLRLIYYSQIVNDFQKGDIAEGYSVSREKKESFPLTVTSAQKNPTAFYLCASSETRTSGSLDEQFFGPGTRLTVL.

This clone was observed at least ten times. The CDR3 sequence is CASTPGDRNTGELFF. Here the CDR3 DNA reads TGTGCCAGCACCCCGGGGGACAGAAACACCGGGGAGCTGTTTTTT. The gene calls are TRBV6-5 and TRBJ2-2; perhaps TRBD1 as D (7 bases). The V gene lost 7 bases and the J gene lost 2 bases, with 14 bases spanning the gap. Germline V gene data show CDR1 as MNHEY and CDR2 as SVGAGI. This CDR3 has 15 amino acids.

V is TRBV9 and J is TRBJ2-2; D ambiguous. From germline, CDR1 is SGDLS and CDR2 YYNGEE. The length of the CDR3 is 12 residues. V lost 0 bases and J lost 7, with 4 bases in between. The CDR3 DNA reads TGTGCCAGCAGCGTAGTCGGCGGGGAGCTGTTTTTT. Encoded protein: CASSVVGGELFF.

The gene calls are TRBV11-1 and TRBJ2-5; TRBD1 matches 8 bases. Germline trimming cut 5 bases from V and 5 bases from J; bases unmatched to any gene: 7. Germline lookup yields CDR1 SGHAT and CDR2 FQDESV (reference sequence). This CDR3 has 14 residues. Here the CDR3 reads CASSPGQAMETQYF. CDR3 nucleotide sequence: TGTGCCAGCAGCCCGGGACAGGCGATGGAGACCCAGTACTTC.

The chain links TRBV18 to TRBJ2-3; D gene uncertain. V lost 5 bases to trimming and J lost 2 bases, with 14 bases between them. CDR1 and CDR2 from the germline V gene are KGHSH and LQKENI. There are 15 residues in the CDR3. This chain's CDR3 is CASSVQAYYTDTQYF. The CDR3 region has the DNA TGTGCCAGCTCAGTCCAGGCTTACTACACAGATACGCAGTATTTT.

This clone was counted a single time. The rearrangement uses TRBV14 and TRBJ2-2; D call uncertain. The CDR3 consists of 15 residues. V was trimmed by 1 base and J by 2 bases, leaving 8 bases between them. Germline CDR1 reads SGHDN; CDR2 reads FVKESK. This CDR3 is CASSQANSNTGELFF. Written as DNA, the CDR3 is TGTGCCAGCAGCCAAGCGAACAGTAACACCGGGGAGCTGTTTTTT.

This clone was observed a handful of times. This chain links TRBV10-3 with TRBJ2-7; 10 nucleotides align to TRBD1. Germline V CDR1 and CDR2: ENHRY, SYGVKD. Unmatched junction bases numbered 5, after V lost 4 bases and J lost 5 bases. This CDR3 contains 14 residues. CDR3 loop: CAISGRQGANEQYF. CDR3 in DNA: TGTGCCATCAGTGGACGACAGGGGGCGAACGAGCAGTACTTC.

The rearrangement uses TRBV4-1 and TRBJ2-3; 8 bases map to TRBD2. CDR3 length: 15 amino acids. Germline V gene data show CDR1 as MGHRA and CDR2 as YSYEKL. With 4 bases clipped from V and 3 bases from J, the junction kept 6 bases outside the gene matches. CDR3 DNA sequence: TGCGCCAGCAGCCGAGCGGGAGAATGGACAGATACGCAGTATTTT. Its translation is CASSRAGEWTDTQYF.

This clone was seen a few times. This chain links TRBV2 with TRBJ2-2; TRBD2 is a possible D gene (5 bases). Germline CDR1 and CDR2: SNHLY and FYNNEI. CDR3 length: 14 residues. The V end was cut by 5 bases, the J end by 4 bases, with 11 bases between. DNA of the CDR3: TGTGCCAGCAGTAGACTACTCTCCACCGGGGAGCTGTTTTTT. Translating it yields CASSRLLSTGELFF.

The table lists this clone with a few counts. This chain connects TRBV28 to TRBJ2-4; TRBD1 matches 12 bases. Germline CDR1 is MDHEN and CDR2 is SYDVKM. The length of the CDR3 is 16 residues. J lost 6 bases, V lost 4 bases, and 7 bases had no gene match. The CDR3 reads CASSSGTGGLRNIQYF. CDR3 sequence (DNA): TGTGCCAGCAGTTCCGGGACAGGGGGCTTAAGAAACATTCAGTACTTC.

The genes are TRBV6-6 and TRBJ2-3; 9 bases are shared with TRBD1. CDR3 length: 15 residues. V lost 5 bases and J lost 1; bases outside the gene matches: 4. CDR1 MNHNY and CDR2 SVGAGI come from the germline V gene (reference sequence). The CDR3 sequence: CASSPRTGGTDTQYF. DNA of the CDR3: TGTGCCAGCAGTCCCCGGACAGGGGGCACAGATACGCAGTATTTT.